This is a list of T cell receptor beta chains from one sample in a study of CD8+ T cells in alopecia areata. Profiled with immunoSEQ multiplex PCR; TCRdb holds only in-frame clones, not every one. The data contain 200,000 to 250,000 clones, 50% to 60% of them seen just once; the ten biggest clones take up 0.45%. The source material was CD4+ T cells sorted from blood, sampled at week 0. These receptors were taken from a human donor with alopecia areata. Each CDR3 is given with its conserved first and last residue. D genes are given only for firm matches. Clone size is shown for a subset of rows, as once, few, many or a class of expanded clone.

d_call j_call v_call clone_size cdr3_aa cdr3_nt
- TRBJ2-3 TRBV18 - CASSPPGHGTDTQYF TGTGCCAGCTCACCACCGGGGCACGGCACAGATACGCAGTATTTT
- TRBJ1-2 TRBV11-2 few CASSLEQKRIYGYTF TGTGCCAGCAGCTTAGAACAGAAAAGGATCTATGGCTACACCTTC
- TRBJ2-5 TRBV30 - CAWSVGASQETQYF TGTGCCTGGAGTGTAGGGGCATCCCAAGAGACCCAGTACTTC
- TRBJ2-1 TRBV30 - CAWRIRAGAYNEQFF TGTGCCTGGAGGATCAGGGCAGGCGCCTACAATGAGCAGTTCTTC
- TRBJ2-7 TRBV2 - CASSERGAGEQYF TGTGCCAGCAGTGAAAGGGGAGCCGGCGAGCAGTACTTC
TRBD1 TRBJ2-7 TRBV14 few CASSRDRAYEQYF TGTGCCAGCAGCCGGGACAGGGCCTACGAGCAGTACTTC
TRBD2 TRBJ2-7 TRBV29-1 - CSVGRAGAYEQYF TGCAGCGTGGGGCGGGCGGGGGCCTACGAGCAGTACTTC
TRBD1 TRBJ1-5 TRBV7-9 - CASSQGTGGTQPQHF TGTGCCAGCAGCCAAGGGACAGGGGGTACTCAGCCCCAGCATTTT
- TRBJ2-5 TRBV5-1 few CASSLSPSEETQYF TGCGCCAGCAGCCTATCCCCGTCCGAAGAGACCCAGTACTTC
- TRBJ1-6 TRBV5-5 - CASSYQNRVPNSPLHF TGTGCCAGCAGCTATCAAAACAGGGTACCTAATTCACCCCTCCACTTT
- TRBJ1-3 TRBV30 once CAWSITSSSGNTIYF TGTGCCTGGAGTATCACATCAAGCTCTGGAAACACCATATATTTT
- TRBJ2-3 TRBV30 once CAWSVQGTDTQYF TGTGCCTGGAGTGTACAGGGCACAGATACGCAGTATTTT
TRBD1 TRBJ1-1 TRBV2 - CASRGQGIAEAFF TGTGCCAGCAGGGGACAGGGAATCGCTGAAGCTTTCTTT
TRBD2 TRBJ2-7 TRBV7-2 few CASSPILAAYEQYF TGTGCCAGCAGCCCAATACTAGCGGCCTACGAGCAGTACTTC
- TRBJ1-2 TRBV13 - CASSSFGPGSNGYTF TGTGCCAGCAGCTCCTTCGGACCGGGGTCGAATGGCTACACCTTC
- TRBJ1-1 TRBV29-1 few CSAPRTVNTEAFF TGCAGCGCTCCGCGGACAGTGAACACTGAAGCTTTCTTT
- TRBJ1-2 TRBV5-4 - CASSFRERVSYGYTF TGTGCCAGCAGCTTCAGGGAGAGGGTTTCCTATGGCTACACCTTC
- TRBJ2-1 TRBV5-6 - CASSIYNEQFF TGTGCCAGCAGCATATACAATGAGCAGTTCTTC
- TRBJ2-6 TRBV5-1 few CASSLLADSQISGANVLTF TGCGCCAGCAGCTTGTTGGCTGACAGCCAAATCTCTGGGGCCAACGTCCTGACTTTC
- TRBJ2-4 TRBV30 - CAWSSGRPAKALPYF TGTGCCTGGAGTTCGGGAAGGCCCGCAAAGGCCCTACCGTACTTC
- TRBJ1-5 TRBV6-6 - CASSLNGPNQPQHF TGTGCCAGCAGTTTGAATGGGCCCAATCAGCCCCAGCATTTT
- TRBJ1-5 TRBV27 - CASSLAAIHQPQHF TGTGCCAGCAGTTTAGCGGCTATCCATCAGCCCCAGCATTTT
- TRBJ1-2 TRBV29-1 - CSVEPGPNYGYTF TGCAGCGTTGAGCCAGGACCTAACTATGGCTACACCTTC
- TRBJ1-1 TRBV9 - CASSAEGQLTEAFF TGTGCCAGCAGCGCCGAAGGACAACTCACTGAAGCTTTCTTT
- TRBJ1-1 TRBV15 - CATSSRANTEAFF TGTGCCACCAGCAGCAGAGCGAACACTGAAGCTTTCTTT
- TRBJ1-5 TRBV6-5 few CASSYNPTKDQPQHF TGTGCCAGCAGTTACAACCCGACAAAGGATCAGCCCCAGCATTTT
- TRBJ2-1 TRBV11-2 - CASSSGESYNEQFF TGTGCCAGCAGCTCCGGTGAGAGCTACAATGAGCAGTTCTTC
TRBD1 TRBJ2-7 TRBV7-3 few CASSRTGHEQYF TGTGCCAGCAGCAGGACAGGGCACGAGCAGTACTTC
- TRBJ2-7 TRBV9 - CASSVGIAYEQYF TGTGCCAGCAGCGTGGGAATAGCCTACGAGCAGTACTTC
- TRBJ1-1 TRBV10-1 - CASSEGNTEAFF TGCGCCAGCAGTGAAGGAAACACTGAAGCTTTCTTT
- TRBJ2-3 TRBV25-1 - CASYRGDTQYF TGTGCCAGCTATCGGGGAGATACGCAGTATTTT
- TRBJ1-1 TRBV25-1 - CASTLGPNTEAFF TGTGCCAGCACCTTGGGACCGAACACTGAAGCTTTCTTT
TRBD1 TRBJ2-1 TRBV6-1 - CASWGTVNYNEQFF TGTGCCAGTTGGGGGACAGTAAACTACAATGAGCAGTTCTTC
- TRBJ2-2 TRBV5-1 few CASSSNTGELFF TGCGCCAGCAGCTCGAACACCGGGGAGCTGTTTTTT
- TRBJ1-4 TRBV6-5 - CASSYTTGFNEKLFF TGTGCCAGCAGTTACACCACAGGGTTTAATGAAAAACTGTTTTTT
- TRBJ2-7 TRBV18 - CASSPGVDGSEQYF TGTGCCAGCTCACCTGGGGTTGATGGTAGTGAGCAGTACTTC
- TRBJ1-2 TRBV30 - CAWTALQGLNYGYTF TGTGCCTGGACCGCACTCCAGGGACTTAACTATGGCTACACCTTC
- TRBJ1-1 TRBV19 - CASSLNTEAFF TGTGCCAGTAGTTTGAACACTGAAGCTTTCTTT
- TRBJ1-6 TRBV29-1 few CSAGQSYNSPLHF TGCAGCGCCGGACAATCCTATAATTCACCCCTCCACTTT
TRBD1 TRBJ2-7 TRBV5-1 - CASSPGTGTYEQYF TGCGCCAGCAGCCCCGGGACAGGGACCTACGAGCAGTACTTC
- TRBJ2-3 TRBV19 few CASSPGHSIDTQYF TGTGCCAGTAGTCCTGGCCACTCGATAGATACGCAGTATTTT
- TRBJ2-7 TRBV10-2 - CASSDSGPSPEQYF TGCGCCAGCAGTGATTCAGGCCCTTCTCCCGAGCAGTACTTC
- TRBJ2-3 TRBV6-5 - CASSYSRFASTDTQYF TGTGCCAGCAGTTACTCAAGATTTGCCAGCACAGATACGCAGTATTTT
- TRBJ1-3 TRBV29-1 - CSAGGPSSGNTIYF TGCAGCGCCGGGGGTCCCAGCTCTGGAAACACCATATATTTT
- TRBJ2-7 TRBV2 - CASSVNEQYF TGTGCCAGCAGTGTAAACGAGCAGTACTTC
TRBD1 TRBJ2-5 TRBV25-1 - CASSEGTGTAKETQYF TGTGCCAGCAGTGAGGGAACCGGGACAGCTAAAGAGACCCAGTACTTC
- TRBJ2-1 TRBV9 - CASSVSVIDRPGEQFF TGTGCCAGCAGCGTAAGTGTCATCGACAGGCCGGGCGAGCAGTTCTTC
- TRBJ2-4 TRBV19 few CASSLTQVDIQYF TGTGCCAGTAGTCTCACCCAGGTGGACATTCAGTACTTC
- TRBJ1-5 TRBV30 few CAWSPRQRRQPQHF TGTGCCTGGAGTCCCCGCCAGAGGAGGCAGCCCCAGCATTTT
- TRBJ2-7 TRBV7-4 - CASSLCAKGYF TGTGCCAGCAGCTTGTGTGCCAAAGGGTACTTC
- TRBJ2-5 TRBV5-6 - CASTTLRGQETQYF TGTGCCAGCACCACCTTGAGGGGCCAGGAGACCCAGTACTTC
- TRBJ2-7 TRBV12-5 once CASGSAERSYEQYF TGTGCTAGTGGTTCGGCAGAGCGTTCCTACGAGCAGTACTTC
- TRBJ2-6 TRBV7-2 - CASSSQTGSGANVLTF TGTGCCAGCAGCTCCCAAACAGGGTCTGGGGCCAACGTCCTGACTTTC
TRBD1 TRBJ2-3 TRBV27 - CASSLLRGPYTDTQYF TGTGCCAGCAGTTTATTAAGGGGGCCTTACACAGATACGCAGTATTTT